This T cell receptor beta chain was retrieved from a study of cytomegalovirus exposure and HLA in healthy donors. The PCR had 60 Vbeta and 13 Jbeta primers. Clones were sequenced by immunoSEQ multiplex PCR, and TCRdb holds only the in-frame ones, with some missing. The data show 150,000 to 200,000 clones, about 59% seen once. Losses at the gene ends were 4 bases for V and 8 bases for J; bases not matched to a gene: 9. This CDR3 is built from 14 residues. Germline loops: CDR1 SGHRS, CDR2 YFSETQ. As regards this clone: As yet, its antigen is unknown.

Study outcomes and limitations: Most TCRs appeared rarely, but some public TCRs recurred in many donors. Productive rates of about 87% or about 30% were seen for most TCR beta V segments in an earlier analysis.

J is TRBJ2-1 and V is TRBV5-1; 7 positions match TRBD1. The TCR sequence derives from a man in his forties in good health and CMV-seronegative. The sequencing sample was made of PBMCs. CDR3 nucleotides: TGCGCCAGCAGCCGCGTGACAGGGAGCGATGAGCAGTTCTTC. It is translated as CASSRVTGSDEQFF.